This T cell receptor beta chain is drawn from a study of T cells after posttransplantation cyclophosphamide. As regards this clone: Its antigen is as yet unknown.

V trimming: 4 bases; J trimming: 5 bases; junction bases outside the gene matches: 7. This CDR3 has 15 residues. Looked up from germline, CDR1 is MGHRA and CDR2 is YSYEKL. Cyclophosphamide on days +3 and +4 followed busulfan-fludarabine conditioning and a marrow graft. Study-wide points: Tissue-infiltrating T cells from skin or gut overlapped little with blood T cells. Donor-recipient repertoire similarity was low at 1-2 months, rising over year one. TRB clonality was highly associated with recipient CMV seropositivity and reactivation.

Profiling relied on immunoSEQ multiplex PCR, and the TCRdb table lists in-frame clones only, not all of them. The table records about 10,000 clones, roughly four fifths of them present only once. This chain links TRBV4-1 with TRBJ1-5; 8 bases fit TRBD1. Source: PBMCs, taken approximately 1,900 days after a stem cell transplant with posttransplant cyclophosphamide. The receptor's source is a female patient in her forties who received an allogeneic stem cell transplant from a related donor, was CMV-positive, and had no GVHD. Some of the T cells may derive from the graft donor. The CDR3 bases are TGCGCCAGCAGCCCGACGACAGGGGCACATCAGCCCCAGCATTTT. Translated, it gives CASSPTTGAHQPQHF.